This entry describes one TCR beta chain. The data are from a study of blood T cell repertoires in COVID-19. About the study: Acute-phase and convalescent COVID-19 samples originated in the United States, Italy and Spain. Nucleic acid was either cDNA or gDNA, and it came from T cells, B-cell-depleted T cells, or PBMCs.

Using immunoSEQ multiplex PCR, the repertoire was profiled, and TCRdb retains in-frame clones only, with some absent. Of roughly 63,000 clones in the sample, roughly 85% were seen once. CDR3 length equals 14 residues. The germline V gene has CDR1 SGHRS and CDR2 YFSETQ. V shed 0 bases and J shed 9 bases, with 14 bases lying between them. The clonotype was recovered from a human donor in a cohort sampled during active COVID-19. The chain links TRBV5-1 to TRBJ2-3; D possibly corresponds to TRBD2 (6 bases). Specimen: peripheral blood. The CDR3 DNA is TGCGCCAGCAGCTTGGATTTTTTCCGGGGGACGCAGTATTTT. Its protein is CASSLDFFRGTQYF.